This TCR beta chain originates from a study of cytomegalovirus exposure and HLA in healthy donors. Study in general: Ancestry clustering placed roughly 86% of several hundred genotyped donors in the Caucasian-associated cluster.

60 Vbeta and 13 Jbeta primers were used in PCR. Some clones are missing from TCRdb's copy, which holds only in-frame ones; the method was immunoSEQ multiplex PCR. Recorded for this sample: fewer than 60,000 clones. Notes on this clone: Its cognate antigen is unknown.

Germline trimming cut 4 bases from V and 0 bases from J; bases unmatched to any gene: 3. CDR1 is MNHNS and CDR2 is SASEGT in the germline V gene. The CDR3 length is 15 residues. Study-level findings and limits: Several of the most significant clusters appeared, in a later analysis, to be linked to common viral pathogens. According to an earlier analysis, most TCR beta V segments yielded productive rearrangements about 90% or about 30% of the time.

The TCR was taken from a woman between 40 and 55 years old in good health and CMV-seronegative. V and J are TRBV6-1 and TRBJ2-7; 10 nucleotides line up with TRBD2. Sequenced input: PBMCs. CDR3 loop: CASSASGGDSYEQYF. Here the CDR3 DNA reads TGTGCCAGCAGTGCTAGCGGGGGCGACTCCTACGAGCAGTACTTC.